This TCR beta chain was identified in a study of T cell changes during pregnancy in multiple sclerosis. This clone appeared once. Generated by immunoSEQ multiplex PCR, the TCRdb table keeps only in-frame clones and is missing some. The sample carries around 63,000 clones, 75% to 95% recorded once. Germline assignment: CDR1 MNHNS and CDR2 SASEGT. V lost 8 bases, J lost 2 bases, and 18 bases lay in between. The CDR3 totals 15 residues. The sample was peripheral blood, taken in the third trimester of pregnancy. This clonotype was sampled from a female donor in good health, enrolled as a control in a pregnancy study. The chain recombines TRBV6-1 with TRBJ2-5; possibly TRBD2 for D (6 bases). The CDR3 sequence: CASHWAGRQQETQYF. The CDR3 DNA reads TGTGCCAGCCACTGGGCGGGGAGACAACAAGAGACCCAGTACTTC.